This is a list of T cell receptor beta chains from one sample in a study of neurological immune-mediated disorders. TCRdb re-called the 5' RACE reads with MiXCR, one entry per CDR3 protein. Of about 50,000 distinct CDR3 sequences in the sample, 10% were seen once. Specimen: PBMCs. The source of these receptors is a man aged 65 to 79 with HTLV-1-associated myelopathy (HAM/TSP). The CDR3 runs from the conserved cysteine through the conserved F or W. A D gene is named only where the DNA matches it firmly. Where a row states a size, it is once, few, many or the class of an expanded clone; other rows omit it.

J gene,V gene,D gene,clone size,CDR3 protein,CDR3 DNA
TRBJ2-6,TRBV5-1,NA,many,CASSPPGNAGANVLTF,TGCGCCAGCAGCCCCCCAGGGAATGCTGGGGCCAACGTCCTGACTTTC
TRBJ1-5,TRBV27,NA,many,CASSFLGYDQPQHF,TGTGCCAGCAGTTTCTTGGGGTATGATCAGCCCCAGCATTTT
TRBJ2-7,TRBV18,NA,many,CASSALGKIYEQYF,TGTGCCAGCTCGGCACTAGGAAAAATCTACGAGCAGTACTTC
TRBJ1-2,TRBV7-8,TRBD1,many,CASSLDREYGYTF,TGTGCCAGCAGCCTAGACAGGGAGTATGGCTACACCTTC
TRBJ2-3,TRBV24-1,NA,many,CATSDPRRRDTQYF,TGTGCCACCAGTGATCCCCGACGAAGGGATACGCAGTATTTT
TRBJ1-5,TRBV19,NA,few,CASSIDKLNQPQHF,TGTGCCAGTAGTATAGATAAACTCAATCAGCCCCAGCATTTT
TRBJ2-1,TRBV5-1,NA,many,CASSLPGRNEQFF,TGCGCCAGCAGCTTACCGGGACGGAATGAGCAGTTCTTC
TRBJ2-3,TRBV7-9,NA,many,CASSLGGGETDTQYF,TGTGCCAGCAGCTTAGGCGGAGGGGAGACAGATACGCAGTATTTT
TRBJ2-5,TRBV20-1,NA,many,CSAQDQETQYF,TGCAGTGCCCAGGACCAAGAGACCCAGTACTTC
TRBJ2-4,TRBV28,TRBD2,many,CASSLVAGGNIQYF,TGTGCCAGCAGTTTAGTGGCGGGAGGAAACATTCAGTACTTC
TRBJ2-1,TRBV7-9,NA,many,CASSLLQGGHNEQFF,TGTGCCAGCAGCTTACTACAGGGAGGGCACAATGAGCAGTTCTTC
TRBJ2-5,TRBV20-1,NA,many,CSAREVARRGTYQETQYF,TGCAGTGCTAGAGAGGTGGCGAGACGGGGGACCTACCAAGAGACCCAGTACTTC
TRBJ2-7,TRBV20-1,NA,medium-sized,CSAPEGEQYF,TGCAGTGCTCCGGAGGGCGAGCAGTACTTC
TRBJ2-6,TRBV7-2,NA,many,CASSWVGRATNVLTF,TGTGCCAGCAGCTGGGTTGGTCGGGCGACCAACGTCCTGACTTTC
TRBJ2-2,TRBV12-3/TRBV12-4,TRBD1,many,CATGDQANTGELFF,TGCGCTACAGGGGACCAAGCGAACACCGGGGAGCTGTTTTTT
TRBJ2-5,TRBV24-1,NA,many,CATSDRRVLETQYF,TGTGCCACCAGTGATAGACGGGTTCTGGAGACCCAGTACTTC
TRBJ2-3,TRBV7-6,NA,many,CASSSRTTGGPTDTQYF,TGTGCCAGCAGCTCCCGTACGACTGGGGGCCCCACAGATACGCAGTATTTT
TRBJ1-5,TRBV5-1,NA,many,CASSLEGVPNQPQHF,TGCGCCAGCAGCTTGGAAGGCGTCCCGAATCAGCCCCAGCATTTT
TRBJ1-1,TRBV20-1,TRBD1,many,CSAPGGLNTEAFF,TGCAGTGCCCCAGGGGGTTTGAACACTGAAGCTTTCTTT
TRBJ2-3,TRBV7-8,NA,few,CASSSLPRGGTDTQYF,TGTGCCAGCAGTTCTCTACCCAGGGGGGGTACAGATACGCAGTATTTT
TRBJ2-1,TRBV4-3,TRBD1,many,CASSPHRGLNEQFF,TGCGCCAGCAGCCCTCACAGGGGGCTGAATGAGCAGTTCTTC
TRBJ1-1,TRBV6-2/TRBV6-3,NA,many,CASRKGGMNTEAFF,TGTGCCAGCAGGAAAGGGGGAATGAACACTGAAGCTTTCTTT
TRBJ2-2,TRBV20-1,TRBD2,many,CSASARGGTLTGELFF,TGCAGTGCTAGTGCGCGCGGGGGAACGCTAACCGGGGAGCTGTTTTTT
TRBJ2-7,TRBV27,NA,many,CASRTVTYEQYF,TGTGCCAGCAGGACGGTAACCTACGAGCAGTACTTC
TRBJ2-3,TRBV7-2,TRBD2,many,CASSILAGTTDTQYF,TGTGCCAGCAGCATTCTAGCGGGGACCACAGATACGCAGTATTTT
TRBJ2-1,TRBV9,NA,many,CASSPQEGGVQFF,TGTGCCAGCAGCCCTCAGGAGGGGGGGGTGCAGTTCTTC
TRBJ2-1,TRBV24-1,TRBD1,many,CATSDLPGQGRDEQFF,TGTGCCACCAGTGATTTGCCGGGACAGGGACGAGATGAGCAGTTCTTC
TRBJ2-2,TRBV7-8,NA,many,CAGIGASYTGELFF,TGTGCCGGCATAGGGGCCAGCTACACCGGGGAGCTGTTTTTT
TRBJ2-7,TRBV5-1,TRBD2,NA,CASSWTSGGYEQYF,TGCGCCAGCAGTTGGACTAGCGGGGGGTACGAGCAGTACTTC
TRBJ2-5,TRBV5-5,TRBD2,NA,CASSLRLAGFQETQYF,TGTGCCAGCAGCTTGAGACTAGCGGGCTTCCAAGAGACCCAGTACTTC
TRBJ2-2,TRBV6-5,NA,many,CASIHWTGELFF,TGTGCCAGCATCCATTGGACCGGGGAGCTGTTTTTT
TRBJ2-3,TRBV20-1,NA,many,CSARSGTDTQYF,TGCAGTGCTAGGAGCGGGACAGATACGCAGTATTTT
TRBJ2-1,TRBV6-5,NA,many,CASSATGLANEQFF,TGTGCCAGCAGTGCTACGGGACTCGCGAATGAGCAGTTCTTC
TRBJ2-7,TRBV7-2,NA,many,CASSLRVAVGEQYF,TGTGCCAGCAGCCTGAGAGTTGCGGTAGGGGAGCAGTACTTC
TRBJ2-5,TRBV5-4,TRBD2,NA,CASSAPGLAGQTQYF,TGTGCCAGCAGCGCTCCGGGACTAGCGGGCCAGACCCAGTACTTC
TRBJ1-2,TRBV5-6,TRBD1,many,CASSVGQGYGYTF,TGTGCCAGCAGCGTAGGACAGGGCTATGGCTACACCTTC